The rows below give T cell receptor beta chains drawn from one sample of a study of beta chain features in type 1 diabetes. Sequencing was performed with immunoSEQ multiplex PCR; in TCRdb, only in-frame clones are kept and a portion is missing. The sample holds 150,000 to 170,000 clones, under 13% seen once. The specimen was central memory CD4+ T cells from blood. These receptors were collected from a young man with type 1 diabetes. CDR3s leave out the opening cysteine and the closing phenylalanine or tryptophan.

len	v_gene	CDR3aa
12	TRBV7-9	ASSLMTGREKLF
12	TRBV7-2	ASSLRADRYEQY
13	TRBV9	ASSPRTGHTGELF
12	TRBV7-2	ASSFDRGRNEQF
12	TRBV5-1	ASSLLSDQETQY
15	TRBV11-2	ASSSWKRSSSYNEQF
15	TRBV5-4	ASSPGSSGSGTDTQY
13	TRBV13	ASSLNPGRSTEAF
14	TRBV5-4	ASSLVAGLPTDTQY
13	TRBV4-2	ASSQALAGGGEQY
11	TRBV29-1	SAQGGDSYEQY
11	TRBV9	ASKGLAEETQY
11	TRBV18	ASSPDSTGEQY
9	TRBV28	ASRLRDIQY
10	TRBV23-1	ASSRVRGGQY
9	TRBV7-9	ASSQQETQY
13	TRBV19	ASEERGGVREPQH
15	TRBV5-1	ASSLGTSGAGGNEQF
12	TRBV7-2	ASSGTGTKETQY
11	TRBV6-1	ASSVRTDTEQY
10	TRBV6-6	ASSPPAGSRI
13	TRBV6-1	ASRQGGHSNQPQH
13	TRBV14	ASSPSQGREGGQF
13	TRBV2	ASTNLAGGYNEQF